Listed here are 2 T cell receptor beta chains from one sample, sequenced in a study of beta chain features in type 1 diabetes. Study conclusions and caveats: A moderate, significant TCRB CDR3 shortening appeared in type 1 diabetes across four CD4+ subsets.

Antigens for these TCRs are unknown. Expressed TCRB transcripts were sequenced because the entire RNA isolate underwent reverse transcription. The repertoire was sequenced with immunoSEQ multiplex PCR; TCRdb's copy has only in-frame clones and lacks some. The sample includes approximately 70,000 clones, 45% to 50% of them seen just once. Material for sequencing was central memory CD4+ T cells from blood. Every receptor here comes from a man under 40 with type 1 diabetes.

In the case of this clone: This same CDR3 is encoded by further DNA sequences in the sample. The CDR3 here is CASSVSGQGIGTQYF. DNA of the CDR3: TGTGCCAGCAGCGTATCCGGACAGGGTATCGGGACCCAGTACTTC. This chain links TRBV9 with TRBJ2-5, with 8 bases matching TRBD1. Germline V gives CDR1 SGDLS, CDR2 YYNGEE. V was pared by 1 base and J by 7 bases, with 9 bases of the junction left unmatched. This CDR3 spans 15 amino acids.

The chain combines TRBV10-3 with TRBJ2-1; D uncertain. The germline CDR1 and CDR2 sequences are ENHRY and SYGVKD. V gave up 3 bases and J gave up 4 bases, with 10 bases separating them. The CDR3 has 14 residues. Here the CDR3 DNA reads TGTGCCATCAGTGATCAGTTATATTACAATGAGCAGTTCTTC. This encodes CAISDQLYYNEQFF.